The clone carrying this TCR beta chain showed up many times. Its cognate antigen is unknown. TCRdb ran MiXCR on the reads and lists one entry per CDR3 protein. This table holds approximately 990,000 distinct CDR3 sequences, around 29% found once. The data derive from a study of T cell repertoires in cytomegalovirus infection. Study context: Researchers turned to recently identified HLA-C-restricted CMV epitopes as well as well-studied HLA-B-restricted ones. Both CMV infection and a matching HLA type were indicated by public TCR beta signatures. Findings of the study overall: Totalled public TCR beta family frequency picked out people who carried CMV plus the relevant HLA. Predominance within the ex vivo response was attributable to HLA-C-restricted CMV-specific TCR beta clonotypes.

With V trimmed by 5 bases and J by 6 bases, 4 bases remained unmatched. Germline V gives CDR1 SGHVS, CDR2 FQNEAQ. This CDR3 is built from 12 residues. The receptor's source is a human donor in good health (CMV status not recorded). Some clones in this sample may be carry-over from other donors' samples. This specimen was cultured CD8+ T cells from PBMCs, taken from culture after CMV antigen stimulation. This rearrangement joins TRBV7-8 to TRBJ2-7; 7 bases fit TRBD1. The DNA for the CDR3 is TGTGCCAGCAGCCTAGACAGGGCCGAGCAGTACTTC. Amino acid sequence: CASSLDRAEQYF.